The T cell receptor beta chain under discussion was sequenced for a study of T cell changes during pregnancy in multiple sclerosis. Trimming cost V 5 bases and J 0 bases, with 8 bases left between them. The CDR3 sequence is 15 residues long. In germline, CDR1 is MNHNS, CDR2 SASEGT. Repertoires were generated with immunoSEQ multiplex PCR, while TCRdb's copy carries only in-frame clones and drops some. In the table there are over 65,000 clones, approximately 90% of which are singletons. The genes are TRBV6-1 and TRBJ2-6; D not resolved. This material consisted of peripheral blood, taken in the first trimester of pregnancy. This receptor was identified in a female donor with multiple sclerosis, enrolled in a pregnancy study. The CDR3 reads CASSTQDSGANVLTF. The CDR3 region has the DNA TGTGCCAGCAGTACGCAGGACTCTGGGGCCAACGTCCTGACTTTC.